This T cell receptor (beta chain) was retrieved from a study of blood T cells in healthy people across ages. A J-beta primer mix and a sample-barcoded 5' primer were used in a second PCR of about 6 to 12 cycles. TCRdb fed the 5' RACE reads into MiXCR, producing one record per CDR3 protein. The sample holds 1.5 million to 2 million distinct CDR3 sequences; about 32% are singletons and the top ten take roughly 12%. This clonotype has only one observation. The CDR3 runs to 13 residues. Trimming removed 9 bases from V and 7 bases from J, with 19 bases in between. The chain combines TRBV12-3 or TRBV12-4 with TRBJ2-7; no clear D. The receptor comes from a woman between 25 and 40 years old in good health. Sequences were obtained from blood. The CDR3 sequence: CASTPPGFNEQYF. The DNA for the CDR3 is TGTGCCAGTACACCCCCAGGTTTCAATGAGCAGTACTTC.